Included here is one TCR beta chain sequence, with context. Its binding antigen is unknown. No base quality values were provided; no much bigger clone lies one nucleotide off. The sample originates from a study of blood T cells in healthy people across ages (dated by TCRdb to about 2015). The study in broad terms: In model experiments, template switching captured about one uniquely barcoded TCR beta cDNA molecule for every two T cells. Four age groups were formed from the donors: young (average approximately 15 years), middle-aged (approximately 40), aged (about 62) and long-lived (around 80). To track age-related changes in TCR beta repertoire diversity, the study relied on deep sequencing normalized with unique cDNA molecular identifiers. The study analyzed two additional independent replicas of 1 million unique cDNA reads from the same blood draw for two donors, one aged 18 to 29 and one aged 80 or older. Donors of different ages were randomly distributed across sequencing lanes to avoid experimental bias. The investigation overall reported the following: As age increased, observed TCR beta diversity per million T cells dropped in a roughly linear way, and a significant reduction was already evident by age approximately 40. Compared with the aged group, more naive CD4+ T cells, fewer expanded clones and increased TCR diversity were shown by the long-lived group, suggesting age selection. Because profiling used bulk unsorted PBMCs, naive and antigen-experienced compartments could not be compared conclusively. Because the CMV infection status of the donors was unknown, age-related changes in expanded clonotypes may potentially have been confounded. A strong correlation was found between observed TCR beta diversity and the percentage of naive T cells measured by flow cytometry. Total diversity estimates from one million sequenced T cells were considered lower bounds and underestimates.

CDR1 and CDR2 (SGHRS, YFSETQ) derive from the germline V gene. The CDR3 runs 20 residues from the cysteine to the phenylalanine. Just CDR3 DNA is preserved here, 60 bases in frame from base 1. The junction shows trimming of 0 bases on V and 1 base on J, and the gene matches do not reach 16 bases of it. Donors were a few dozen systemically healthy Caucasian individuals from Russia aged about 6 to 100 years. Roughly 10 milliliters of peripheral blood were collected from each donor into EDTA-treated Vacutainer tubes. Ficoll-Paque density-gradient centrifugation was used to isolate PBMCs, with at least 6.5 million per sample. Total RNA, at least 5.5 micrograms per sample, was extracted from PBMCs with Trizol reagent. For every donor, flow cytometry on a PBMC aliquot measured the percentage of naive CD45RAhigh/CD27high T cells. Receptor libraries were prepared by 5' RACE. The listed sequencing device is Illumina HiSeq 2500. A second PCR of about 7 to 12 cycles was performed with a sample-barcoded 5' primer and a J-beta primer mix. A unique molecular identifier was introduced onto each TCR beta cDNA molecule by a template-switch 5' adaptor carrying 12 random nucleotides. At least 3 million CDR3-containing paired-end reads were obtained from each sample. The Mint cDNA synthesis kit, primed by a TRBC-specific oligonucleotide, was used to synthesize first-strand cDNA from all RNA. Following uracil-DNA glycosylase treatment, all cDNA underwent a first 18-cycle PCR with the universal primers M1SS and BC2_uni_R. Per the authors' processing: Each sample was normalized by randomly selecting 1 million high-quality reads, each carrying a distinct molecular identifier. Reads with shared molecular identifiers were discarded instead of being binned into consensus sequences. CDR3 identification, clonotype clustering and error correction used MiTCR with a Q25 quality threshold and the strictest error-elimination algorithm. Lower-bound total TCR beta diversity was estimated with a nonparametric unseen species model using Euler transformation. The public reads were quality trimmed at Q25 with fastp and then assembled into clones with MiXCR by TCRdb, keeping productive beta chains. All rows with the same CDR3 protein become a single entry with the most common DNA and genes. TCRdb, not the original authors, processed these V and J calls. The sample table lists 700,000 or so distinct CDR3 sequences, around a fifth of them with a count of one. The top ten clonotypes cover roughly 22% of the sample.

This TCR came from a man between 65 and 85 years old in good health. Specimen: blood. This chain joins TRBV5-1 to TRBJ1-3, with TRBD1 matching 7 junction bases. The encoded CDR3 is CASSLAFRLADRPSGNTIYF. The sequenced DNA is TGCGCCAGCAGCTTGGCCTTCAGGCTCGCGGACAGGCCGTCTGGAAACACCATATATTTT.